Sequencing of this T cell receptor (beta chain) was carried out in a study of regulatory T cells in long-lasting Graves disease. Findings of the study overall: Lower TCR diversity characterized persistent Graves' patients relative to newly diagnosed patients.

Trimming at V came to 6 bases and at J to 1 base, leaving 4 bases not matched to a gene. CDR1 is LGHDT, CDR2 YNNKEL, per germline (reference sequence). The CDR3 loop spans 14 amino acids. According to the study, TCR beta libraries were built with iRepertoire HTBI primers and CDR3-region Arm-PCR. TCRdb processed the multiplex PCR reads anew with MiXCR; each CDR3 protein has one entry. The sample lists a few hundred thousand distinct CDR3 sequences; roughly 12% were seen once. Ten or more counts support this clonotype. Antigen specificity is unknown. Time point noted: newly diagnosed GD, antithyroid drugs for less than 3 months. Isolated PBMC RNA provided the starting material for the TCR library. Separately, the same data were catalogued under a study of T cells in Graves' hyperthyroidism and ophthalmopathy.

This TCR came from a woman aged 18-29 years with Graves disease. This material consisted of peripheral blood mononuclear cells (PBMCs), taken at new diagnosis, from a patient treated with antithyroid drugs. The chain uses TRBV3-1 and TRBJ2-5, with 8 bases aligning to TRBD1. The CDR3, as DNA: TGTGCCAGCAGGACAGGGGCCTCCCAAGAGACCCAGTACTTC. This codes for CASRTGASQETQYF.